This T cell receptor (beta chain) comes out of a study of T cell changes during pregnancy in multiple sclerosis. The method was immunoSEQ multiplex PCR; TCRdb's version includes in-frame clones alone and lacks a portion of them. The sample has over 55,000 clones, around nine tenths seen once. This CDR3 comprises 12 residues. The germline V gene has CDR1 SGHKS and CDR2 YYEKEE (reference sequence). V was cut by 4 bases and J by 10 bases, with 12 bases left in between. The sample consisted of peripheral blood from another person, used as feeder cells. The sequence came from a human donor whose cells served as feeder cells for cultures in a pregnancy study. The J gene is TRBJ2-1, the V gene TRBV5-5; D uncertain. The CDR3 region has the DNA TGTGCCAGCAGCCGCCCCCAACAGGAGCAGTTCTTC. Translating it yields CASSRPQQEQFF.